This entry is about one TCR beta chain. This entry belongs to a study of T cell changes during pregnancy in multiple sclerosis. Produced via immunoSEQ multiplex PCR; TCRdb's table is partial and in-frame only. Here the sample spans tens of thousands of clones, around 92% being singletons. After removal of 1 base from V and 0 bases from J, the junction contained 9 bases not matched to a gene. CDR1 is LNHDA and CDR2 is SQIVND in the germline V gene (reference sequence). This CDR3 is 18 amino acids long. The sample consisted of CD4+ T cells from peripheral blood mononuclear cells, taken in the second trimester of pregnancy. This clonotype was sampled from a female donor with multiple sclerosis, enrolled in a pregnancy study. This chain joins TRBV19 and TRBJ1-1, with TRBD1 matching 9 bases. Here the CDR3 reads CASSIVGTGTIMNTEAFF. CDR3 nucleotide sequence: TGTGCCAGTAGTATAGTGGGGACAGGGACGATTATGAACACTGAAGCTTTCTTT.